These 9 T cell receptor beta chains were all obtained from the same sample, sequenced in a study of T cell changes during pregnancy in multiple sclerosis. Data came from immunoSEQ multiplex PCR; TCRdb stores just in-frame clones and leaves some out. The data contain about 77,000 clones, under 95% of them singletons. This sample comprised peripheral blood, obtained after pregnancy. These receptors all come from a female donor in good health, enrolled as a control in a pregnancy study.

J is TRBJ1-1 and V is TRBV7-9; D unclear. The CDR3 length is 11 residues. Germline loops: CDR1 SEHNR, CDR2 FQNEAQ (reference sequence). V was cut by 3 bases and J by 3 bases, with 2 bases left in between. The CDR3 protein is CASSFYTEAFF. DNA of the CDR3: TGTGCCAGCAGCTTCTACACTGAAGCTTTCTTT.

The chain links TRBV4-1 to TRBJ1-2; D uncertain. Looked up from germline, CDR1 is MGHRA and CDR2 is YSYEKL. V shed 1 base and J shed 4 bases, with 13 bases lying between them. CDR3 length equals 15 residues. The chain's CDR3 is CASSQGSLTSYGYTF. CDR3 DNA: TGCGCCAGCAGCCAAGGGTCTTTGACTTCCTATGGCTACACCTTC.

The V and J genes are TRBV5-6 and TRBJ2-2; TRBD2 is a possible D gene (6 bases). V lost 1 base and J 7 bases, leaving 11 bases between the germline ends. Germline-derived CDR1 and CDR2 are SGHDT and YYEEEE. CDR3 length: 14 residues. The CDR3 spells CASSLPLARGELFF. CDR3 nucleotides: TGTGCCAGCAGCTTGCCACTAGCCCGCGGGGAGCTGTTTTTT.

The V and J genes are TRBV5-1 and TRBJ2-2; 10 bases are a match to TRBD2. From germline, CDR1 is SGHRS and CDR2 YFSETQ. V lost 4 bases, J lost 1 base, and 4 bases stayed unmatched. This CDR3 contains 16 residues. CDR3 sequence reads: CASSPGTSVNTGELFF. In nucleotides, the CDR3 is TGCGCCAGCAGCCCGGGGACTAGCGTGAACACCGGGGAGCTGTTTTTT.

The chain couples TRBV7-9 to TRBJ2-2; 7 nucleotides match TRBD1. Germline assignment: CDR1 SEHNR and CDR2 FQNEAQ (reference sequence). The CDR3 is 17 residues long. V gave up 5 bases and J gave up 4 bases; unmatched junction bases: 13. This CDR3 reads CASSRPIDRVSTGELFF. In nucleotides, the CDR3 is TGTGCCAGCAGCAGACCAATCGACAGGGTTAGCACCGGGGAGCTGTTTTTT.

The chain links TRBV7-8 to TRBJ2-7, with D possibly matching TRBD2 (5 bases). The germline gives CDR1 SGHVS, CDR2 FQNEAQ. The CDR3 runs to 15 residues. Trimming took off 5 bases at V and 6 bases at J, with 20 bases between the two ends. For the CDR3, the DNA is TGTGCCAGCAGCCTAAGCCGTGGCCGCGGGTTCGAGCAGTACTTC. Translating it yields CASSLSRGRGFEQYF.

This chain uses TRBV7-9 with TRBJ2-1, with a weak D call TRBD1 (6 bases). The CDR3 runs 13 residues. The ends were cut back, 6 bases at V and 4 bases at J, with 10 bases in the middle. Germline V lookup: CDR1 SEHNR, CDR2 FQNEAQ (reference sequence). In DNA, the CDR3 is TGTGCCAGCAGACCACAGGGTTACAATGAGCAGTTCTTC. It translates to CASRPQGYNEQFF.

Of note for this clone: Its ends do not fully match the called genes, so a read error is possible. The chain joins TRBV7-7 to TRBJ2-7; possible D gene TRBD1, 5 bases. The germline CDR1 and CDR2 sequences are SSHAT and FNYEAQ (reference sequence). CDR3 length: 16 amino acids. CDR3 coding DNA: TGTGCTAGCAGCTTATTCAGGACACACGGCTCCTACGAGCAGTACTTC. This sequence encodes CASSLFRTHGSYEQYF. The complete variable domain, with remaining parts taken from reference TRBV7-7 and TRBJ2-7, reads GAGVSQSPRYKVTKRGQDVTLRCDPISSHATLYWYQQALGQGPEFLTYFNYEAQPDKSGLPSDRFSAERPEGSISTLTIQRTEQRDSAMYRCASSLFRTHGSYEQYFGPGTRLTVT.

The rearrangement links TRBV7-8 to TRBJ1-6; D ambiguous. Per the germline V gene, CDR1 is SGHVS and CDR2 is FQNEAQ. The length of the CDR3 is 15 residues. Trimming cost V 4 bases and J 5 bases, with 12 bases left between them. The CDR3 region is CASSSPGSDNSPLHF. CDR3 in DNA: TGTGCCAGCAGCTCGCCGGGGTCTGATAATTCACCCCTCCACTTT.